This T cell receptor beta chain came from a study of blood T cell repertoires in COVID-19. Study details: Acute and convalescent COVID-19 samples came from the United States, Italy and Spain.

Assay used: immunoSEQ multiplex PCR; TCRdb lists only in-frame clones, some missing. Here the sample spans nearly 110,000 clones, approximately 84% being singletons. Germline values: CDR1 MNHEY, CDR2 SVGAGI. CDR3 length equals 13 residues. Unmatched junction bases numbered 7, after V lost 4 bases and J lost 9 bases. This clone was detected once. The TCR was taken from a human donor in a cohort sampled during active COVID-19. This chain links TRBV6-5 with TRBJ2-7; 9 positions match TRBD1. The sequencing sample was made of peripheral blood. The chain's CDR3 is CASSSGTGLMQYV. As DNA, the CDR3 is TGTGCCAGCAGTTCAGGGACAGGGCTTATGCAGTACGTC.